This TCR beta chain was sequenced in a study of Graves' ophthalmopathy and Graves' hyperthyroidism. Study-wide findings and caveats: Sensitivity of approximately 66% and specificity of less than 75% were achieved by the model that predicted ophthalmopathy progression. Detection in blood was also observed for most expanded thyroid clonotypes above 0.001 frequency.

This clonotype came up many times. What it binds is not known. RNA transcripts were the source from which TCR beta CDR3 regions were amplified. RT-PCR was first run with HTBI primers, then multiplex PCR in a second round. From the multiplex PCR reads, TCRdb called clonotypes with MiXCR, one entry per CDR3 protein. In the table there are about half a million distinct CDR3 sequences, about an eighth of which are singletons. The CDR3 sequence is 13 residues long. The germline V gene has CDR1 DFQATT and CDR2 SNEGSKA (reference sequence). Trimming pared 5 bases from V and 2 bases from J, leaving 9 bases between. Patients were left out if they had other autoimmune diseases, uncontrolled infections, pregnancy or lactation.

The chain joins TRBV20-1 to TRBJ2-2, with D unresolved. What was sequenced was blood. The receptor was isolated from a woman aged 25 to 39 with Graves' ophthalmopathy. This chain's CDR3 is CSAQPPNTGELFF. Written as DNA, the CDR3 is TGCAGTGCTCAGCCCCCCAACACCGGGGAGCTGTTTTTT.